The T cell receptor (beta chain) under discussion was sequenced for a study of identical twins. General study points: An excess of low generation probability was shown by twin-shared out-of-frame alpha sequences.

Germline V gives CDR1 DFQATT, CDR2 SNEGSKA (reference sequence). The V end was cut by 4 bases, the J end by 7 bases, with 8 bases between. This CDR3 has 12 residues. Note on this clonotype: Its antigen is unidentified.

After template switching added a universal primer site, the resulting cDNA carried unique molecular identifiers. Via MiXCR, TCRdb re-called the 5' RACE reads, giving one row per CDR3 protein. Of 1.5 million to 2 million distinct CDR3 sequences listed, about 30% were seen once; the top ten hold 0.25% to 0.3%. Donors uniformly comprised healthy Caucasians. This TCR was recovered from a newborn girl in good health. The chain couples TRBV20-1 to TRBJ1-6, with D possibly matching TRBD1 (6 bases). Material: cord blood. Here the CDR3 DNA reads TGCAGTGCTATCAGGGGCAATTCACCCCTCCACTTT. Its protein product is CSAIRGNSPLHF.